The 28 T cell receptor beta chains below come from one sample, sequenced in a study of T-cell memory formation after mild COVID-19. TCRdb called the 5' RACE reads again in MiXCR, with one record for every CDR3 protein. The top ten hold roughly 2.1% of the sample, which has approximately 180,000 distinct CDR3 sequences, approximately 16% seen once. The sample consisted of PBMCs or a T cell subset sorted from them (not recorded which). Every receptor here comes from an adult woman who had mild COVID-19 (a few samples of this study predate the infection). Cell type and time point are not known.

The chain is built from TRBV20-1 and TRBJ1-5; D unresolved. V was shortened by 0 bases and J by 3 bases, with 6 bases between the two germline ends. The CDR3 runs to 13 residues. Germline V gene data show CDR1 as DFQATT and CDR2 as SNEGSKA (reference sequence). In DNA, the CDR3 is TGCAGTGCTAGAGAGACCGCCAATCAGCCCCAGCATTTT. Translating it yields CSARETANQPQHF.

The sample holds a few counts of this clonotype. The chain joins TRBV6-5 to TRBJ1-5, with D possibly being TRBD1 (6 bases). The V end lost 8 bases, the J end lost 2 bases, and 13 bases lay between the germline ends. This CDR3 is 14 amino acids long. Per the germline V gene, CDR1 is MNHEY and CDR2 is SVGAGI. For the CDR3, the DNA is TGTGCCAGCGCCGCGAGGGGGGGCAATCAGCCCCAGCATTTT. This translates into CASAARGGNQPQHF.

This clonotype was recorded once. The chain combines TRBV12-3 or TRBV12-4 with TRBJ1-5, with TRBD1 as a possible D gene (5 bases). This CDR3 region has 14 residues. The germline V and J ends were trimmed by 1 base and 8 bases, with 12 bases remaining between them. CDR3 sequence: CASSLVGGGKPQHF. CDR3 in DNA: TGTGCCAGCAGTTTAGTGGGGGGTGGTAAGCCCCAGCATTTT.

This clonotype was observed a handful of times. This chain joins TRBV7-8 and TRBJ2-2; possibly TRBD1 for D (6 bases). In germline, CDR1 is SGHVS, CDR2 FQNEAQ. V was cut by 5 bases and J by 1 base, with 14 bases left in between. The CDR3 contains 16 residues. Here the CDR3 DNA reads TGTGCCAGCAGCGCCTACAGGGCAGGGAACACCGGGGAGCTGTTTTTT. Protein sequence: CASSAYRAGNTGELFF.

This sequence joins TRBV19 and TRBJ2-1; TRBD2 matches 11 bases. The J segment lost 4 bases and the V segment lost 6 bases, leaving 8 bases of the junction unmatched. Germline V gene data show CDR1 as LNHDA and CDR2 as SQIVND (reference sequence). The CDR3 is 16 amino acids. This CDR3 reads CASRILAGGDYNEQFF. Written as DNA, the CDR3 is TGTGCCAGTAGGATTCTAGCGGGGGGCGATTACAATGAGCAGTTCTTC.

This sequence joins TRBV30 and TRBJ2-7; D may be TRBD1 (6 bases). Germline V gene lookup returns CDR1 GTSNPN and CDR2 SVGIG (reference sequence). The CDR3 contains 13 residues. V lost 3 bases, J lost 6 bases, and 15 bases lay in between. This CDR3 is CAWRGTLFSEQYF. The CDR3 DNA reads as TGTGCCTGGAGGGGGACACTCTTCAGCGAGCAGTACTTC.

This clonotype has only a few counts. This rearrangement joins TRBV20-1 to TRBJ2-7; TRBD2 matches at 13 bases. Germline V lookup: CDR1 DFQATT, CDR2 SNEGSKA (reference sequence). The CDR3 runs 16 residues. Trimming took 5 bases from V and 4 from J; bases not matched to a gene: 11. The CDR3 DNA is TGCAGTGCTGATCCCGGGACTAGCGGGATATCGTACGAGCAGTACTTC. Its translation: CSADPGTSGISYEQYF.

This clonotype was seen a few times. The gene calls are TRBV7-8 and TRBJ2-3, with TRBD2 identical over 11 bases. Germline V CDR1 and CDR2: SGHVS, FQNEAQ. V gave up 4 bases and J gave up 10 bases; unmatched junction bases: 13. The CDR3 is 16 residues long. The CDR3 reads CASSSGLAGGQEAQYF. The CDR3 coding sequence is TGTGCCAGCAGCTCGGGGCTAGCGGGGGGCCAAGAGGCGCAGTATTTT.

This clonotype was counted only a few times. The V call is TRBV3-1, the J call TRBJ2-7, with unresolved D. This CDR3 region has 14 residues. V shed 5 bases and J shed 1 base, with 12 bases lying between them. Germline CDR1 is LGHDT and CDR2 is YNNKEL (reference sequence). The CDR3 loop reads CASSSFTDSYEQYF. The CDR3 region has the DNA TGTGCCAGCAGCTCCTTCACAGATTCCTACGAGCAGTACTTC.

In its sample, this clonotype was seen a few times. J is TRBJ1-5 and V is TRBV30, with 7 positions matching TRBD1. V shed 5 bases and J 1 base; nucleotides not matched to a gene: 14. This CDR3 spans 17 amino acids. Germline V gene sequence: CDR1 GTSNPN, CDR2 SVGIG (reference sequence). In DNA, the CDR3 is TGTGCCTGGTCCCCTCACTGGGACAGCTCGAGCAATCAGCCCCAGCATTTT. It encodes CAWSPHWDSSSNQPQHF.

This clonotype was detected a few times. J is TRBJ2-7 and V is TRBV20-1; D is possibly TRBD1 (6 bases). The CDR3 has 12 amino acids. Trimming took 7 bases from V and 5 from J, leaving 15 bases between them. The germline gives CDR1 DFQATT, CDR2 SNEGSKA (reference sequence). This chain's CDR3 is CSERTGSHEQYF. For the CDR3, the DNA is TGCAGTGAAAGAACAGGGTCCCACGAGCAGTACTTC.

This clonotype was seen more than once but under ten times. The CDR3 DNA reads as TGTGCCAGCTCTCCCGGCCGGGAAGCTTTCTTT. Translated: CASSPGREAFF. The rearrangement uses TRBV18 and TRBJ1-1; D is uncertain. Germline loops: CDR1 KGHSH, CDR2 LQKENI. CDR3 size: 11 residues. V was clipped by 6 bases and J by 8 bases, with 10 bases between them. Looking up the rest from reference TRBV18 and TRBJ1-1 gives the full variable domain: NAGVMQNPRHLVRRRGQEARLRCSPMKGHSHVYWYRQLPEEGLKFMVYLQKENIIDESGMPKERFSAEFPKEGPSILRIQQVVRGDSAAYFCASSPGREAFFGQGTRLTVV.

This clonotype was seen more than once but under ten times. The chain is built from TRBV12-3 or TRBV12-4 and TRBJ1-5; D call uncertain. This CDR3 has 14 amino acids. The germline V and J ends were trimmed by 1 base and 5 bases, with 9 bases remaining between them. The CDR3 here is CASSLVEGDQPQHF. The CDR3 DNA is TGTGCCAGCAGTTTAGTTGAGGGCGATCAGCCCCAGCATTTT.

This rearrangement joins TRBV12-3 or TRBV12-4 to TRBJ1-1; 8 bases line up with TRBD1. V shed 5 bases and J 1 base; nucleotides not matched to a gene: 3. The CDR3 runs to 14 residues. CDR3 nucleotide sequence: TGTGCCAGCAGTATGGACAGGGCGAACACTGAAGCTTTCTTT. It is translated as CASSMDRANTEAFF.

This clonotype was detected ten times or more. The chain has TRBV30 and TRBJ1-5; 8 nucleotides agree with TRBD1. Germline CDR1 and CDR2: GTSNPN and SVGIG (reference sequence). The V and J ends lost 0 bases and 6 bases, in that order; junction bases with no gene match: 1. This CDR3 has 13 amino acids. The CDR3 spells CAWSVQGGQPQHF. The CDR3 DNA is TGTGCCTGGAGTGTACAGGGGGGTCAGCCCCAGCATTTT.

There are a few counts of this clonotype. The chain recombines TRBV7-8 with TRBJ2-2; D could derive from TRBD1 or TRBD2 (6 bases each). The CDR3 is 16 residues long. The ends were cut back, 6 bases at V and 6 bases at J, with 20 bases in the middle. Germline V gene lookup returns CDR1 SGHVS and CDR2 FQNEAQ. The CDR3: CASRPKFAEGAGELFF. The DNA of the CDR3 is TGTGCCAGCAGACCTAAGTTCGCGGAGGGGGCCGGGGAGCTGTTTTTT. The full variable domain, rest sourced from reference TRBV7-8 and TRBJ2-2, is GAGVSQSPRYKVAKRGQDVALRCDPISGHVSLFWYQQALGQGPEFLTYFQNEAQLDKSGLPSDRFFAERPEGSVSTLKIQRTQQEDSAVYLCASRPKFAEGAGELFFGEGSRLTVL.

V usage is TRBV27 and J usage is TRBJ1-1; D is uncertain. The CDR3 has 15 amino acids. Germline CDR1 is MNHEY and CDR2 is SMNVEV (reference sequence). V was shortened by 2 bases and J by 0 bases, with 10 bases between the two germline ends. The CDR3 loop reads CASSLGPGMNTEAFF. The CDR3 DNA is TGTGCCAGCAGTTTAGGGCCAGGCATGAACACTGAAGCTTTCTTT.

V and J are TRBV7-8 and TRBJ2-7; the D is unclear. The CDR3 extends over 11 amino acids. Between the trimmed V and J ends, which lost 5 bases and 5 bases, there was a span of 7 bases. Germline CDR1 SGHVS, CDR2 FQNEAQ. The CDR3 sequence is CASSRNNEQYF. CDR3 nucleotides: TGTGCCAGCAGCCGTAACAACGAGCAGTACTTC. Looking up the rest from reference TRBV7-8 and TRBJ2-7 gives the full variable domain: GAGVSQSPRYKVAKRGQDVALRCDPISGHVSLFWYQQALGQGPEFLTYFQNEAQLDKSGLPSDRFFAERPEGSVSTLKIQRTQQEDSAVYLCASSRNNEQYFGPGTRLTVT.

As DNA, the CDR3 is TGTGCCAGCTCACCTCCTGGACAGATGGGGACTGAAGCTTTCTTT. It translates to CASSPPGQMGTEAFF. The chain carries TRBV18 and TRBJ1-1; a possible D gene is TRBD1 (6 bases). There are 15 residues in the CDR3. V was cut by 3 bases and J by 5 bases, with 16 bases left in between. The germline CDR1 and CDR2 sequences are KGHSH and LQKENI.

This clonotype was counted between two and nine times. The chain employs TRBV6-1 and TRBJ1-3; D gene unclear. This CDR3 is 13 amino acids long. The V end was cut by 10 bases, the J end by 1 base, with 11 bases between. From germline, CDR1 is MNHNS and CDR2 SASEGT. As DNA, the CDR3 is TGTGCCACCTTGGGGTTGTCTGGAAACACCATATATTTT. Protein product: CATLGLSGNTIYF.

The rearrangement joins TRBV2 to TRBJ2-5; tentatively, D is TRBD2 (6 bases). The CDR3 loop spans 16 amino acids. The V end lost 5 bases, the J end lost 5 bases, and 21 bases lay between the germline ends. Germline V gene data show CDR1 as SNHLY and CDR2 as FYNNEI. This CDR3 reads CASSSGTAGSSETQYF. The DNA of the CDR3 is TGTGCCAGCAGTTCGGGGACGGCGGGGTCCTCTGAGACCCAGTACTTC. Variable domain in full (rest from reference TRBV2 and TRBJ2-5): EPEVTQTPSHQVTQMGQEVILRCVPISNHLYFYWYRQILGQKVEFLVSFYNNEISEKSEIFDDQFSVERPDGSNFTLKIRSTKLEDSAMYFCASSSGTAGSSETQYFGPGTRLLVL.

The rearrangement links TRBV5-1 to TRBJ1-2; 10 bases match TRBD1. From germline, CDR1 is SGHRS and CDR2 YFSETQ. The V and J ends lost 2 bases and 9 bases, in that order; junction bases with no gene match: 28. The CDR3 has 21 residues. DNA of the CDR3: TGCGCCAGCAGCTTTCTTCCACCAAGACCCGGGACAGGGGATCCACGGCGGAGCTACACCTTC. Protein: CASSFLPPRPGTGDPRRSYTF.

V is TRBV7-9 and J is TRBJ2-7; tentatively, D is TRBD2 (6 bases). This CDR3 has 15 residues. V gave up 5 bases and J gave up 1 base, with 15 bases separating them. Germline V gene sequence: CDR1 SEHNR, CDR2 FQNEAQ (reference sequence). The CDR3 DNA reads TGTGCCAGCAGCCCCCTCGGGAGTGGGTCCTACGAGCAGTACTTC. Encoded protein: CASSPLGSGSYEQYF.

This clonotype showed up just a few times. J is TRBJ1-6 and V is TRBV5-1; D might be TRBD1 (5 bases). The germline CDR1 and CDR2 sequences are SGHRS and YFSETQ. The V end was cut by 8 bases, the J end by 5 bases, with 8 bases between. CDR3 length: 12 amino acids. CDR3 sequence: CASTRDNSPLHF. The CDR3 coding sequence is TGCGCCAGTACCAGGGATAATTCACCCCTCCACTTT.

This clonotype was recorded many times. V is TRBV20-1 and J is TRBJ2-3; D possibly corresponds to TRBD2 (5 bases). Looked up from germline, CDR1 is DFQATT and CDR2 is SNEGSKA (reference sequence). V shed 0 bases and J shed 6 bases, with 16 bases lying between them. The CDR3 sequence is 15 residues long. The CDR3 nucleotides read TGCAGTGCTAGAGATTCATTGGGAGCCCCGGATACGCAGTATTTT. Amino acid sequence: CSARDSLGAPDTQYF.

The table lists this clonotype with a few counts. The chain uses TRBV27 and TRBJ2-7; 9 nucleotides line up with TRBD1. The CDR3 has 15 amino acids. Germline V gives CDR1 MNHEY, CDR2 SMNVEV (reference sequence). Trimming removed 0 bases from V and 6 bases from J; junction bases left unmatched: 6. The CDR3 sequence: CASSLSGQGPREQYF. CDR3 bases: TGTGCCAGCAGTTTATCGGGACAGGGACCCCGCGAGCAGTACTTC.

This clonotype was recorded a few times. This sequence joins TRBV5-1 and TRBJ1-5; 7 nucleotides match TRBD1. Germline assignment: CDR1 SGHRS and CDR2 YFSETQ. The CDR3 runs 15 residues. V lost 2 bases and J lost 1; bases outside the gene matches: 3. In DNA form, the CDR3 reads TGCGCCAGCAGCTTCGAGGGGGCGAGCAATCAGCCCCAGCATTTT. Translated, it gives CASSFEGASNQPQHF.

This chain uses TRBV5-4 with TRBJ2-7; perhaps D is TRBD1 or TRBD2 (6 bases each). CDR3 length: 14 amino acids. The V gene lost 4 bases and the J gene lost 5 bases, with 16 bases spanning the gap. The germline CDR1 and CDR2 sequences are SGHNT and YYREEE (reference sequence). CDR3 sequence: CASSPRGRSNEQYF. Written as DNA, the CDR3 is TGTGCCAGCAGCCCCCGGGGGCGCAGCAACGAGCAGTACTTC.